Given below is one T cell receptor (beta chain) in context. Researchers took RNA transcripts and amplified the TCR beta CDR3 regions from them. During a first-round RT-PCR of the TCR CDR3, the HTBI primer set was used. TCRdb ran MiXCR on the multiplex PCR reads and lists one entry per CDR3 protein. The repertoire holds hundreds of thousands of distinct CDR3 sequences, 20% to 25% seen once, with 70% to 75% in the top ten. No ophthalmopathy progression within 18 months constituted stable Graves' hyperthyroidism. This sample is drawn from a study of T cells in Graves' hyperthyroidism and ophthalmopathy. The germline gives CDR1 LNHNV, CDR2 YYDKDF (reference sequence). V dropped 0 bases and J dropped 2; count of bases not matched to a gene: 6. The CDR3 loop spans 16 amino acids.

Source material: blood. The rearrangement uses TRBV15 and TRBJ2-7; 8 positions match TRBD1. The receptor was derived from a man between 50 and 59 years old with Graves' hyperthyroidism. CDR3 in DNA: TGTGCCACCAGCAGAGAAGCAGGGGGCGCACCCTACGAGCAGTACTTC. Amino acid sequence: CATSREAGGAPYEQYF.